The 24 T cell receptor beta chains below all came from one sample that was sequenced in a study of T cells in Graves' hyperthyroidism and ophthalmopathy. From RNA transcripts, TCR beta CDR3 regions were amplified. During a first-round RT-PCR of the TCR CDR3, the HTBI primer set was used. Using its own MiXCR run on the multiplex PCR reads, TCRdb lists one record per CDR3 protein. The data contain about 840,000 distinct CDR3 sequences, roughly 40% of them singletons. The source material was blood. All receptors come from a young man with Graves' hyperthyroidism.

CDR3 sequence (DNA): TGTGCCATCATGGGGGAGCTGTTTTTT. Encoded protein: CAIMGELFF. This chain uses TRBV10-3 with TRBJ2-2; D remains unclear. CDR3 length: 9 residues. V was shortened by 7 bases and J by 8 bases, with 2 bases between the two germline ends. CDR1 ENHRY and CDR2 SYGVKD come from the germline V gene.

This clonotype was observed a few times. V is TRBV6-1 and J is TRBJ1-1; 9 bases are a match to TRBD1. CDR3 length equals 17 residues. Germline CDR1 MNHNS, CDR2 SASEGT. Losses at the gene ends were 5 bases for V and 3 bases for J; bases not matched to a gene: 13. In DNA, the CDR3 is TGTGCCAGCAGTAGTCCGGGACAGGGACGGTGGGACACTGAAGCTTTCTTT. This encodes CASSSPGQGRWDTEAFF.

The DNA for the CDR3 is TGCAGCGTGCTCCTCACAGATGGCTACACCTTC. It codes for CSVLLTDGYTF. The V gene is TRBV29-1, the J gene TRBJ1-2; D unresolved. The CDR3 sequence is 11 residues long. V lost 6 bases, J lost 6 bases, and 11 bases lay in between. The germline gives CDR1 SQVTM, CDR2 ANQGSEA.

This clonotype has ten or more counts. The chain is built from TRBV9 and TRBJ1-6; tentatively, D is TRBD1 (5 bases). The V gene lost 0 bases and the J gene lost 4 bases, with 11 bases spanning the gap. The CDR3 contains 16 residues. CDR1 and CDR2 (germline): SGDLS, YYNGEE. Written as DNA, the CDR3 is TGTGCCAGCAGCGTAGAGGGTGAGGGGTATAATTCACCCCTCCACTTT. It translates to CASSVEGEGYNSPLHF.

The CDR3 region has the DNA TGTGCCAGCAGCTTGTCAGTCCAGGTATCGGCCACCATATATTTT. Encoded protein: CASSLSVQVSATIYF. The gene calls are TRBV7-2 and TRBJ1-3; D gene uncertain. Per germline, CDR1 SGHTA and CDR2 FQGNSA. This CDR3 contains 15 residues. V was pared by 3 bases and J by 9 bases, with 18 bases between.

The chain employs TRBV4-1 and TRBJ2-5; weak D call: TRBD1 (7 bases). The CDR3 length is 17 residues. Germline lookup yields CDR1 MGHRA and CDR2 YSYEKL. V dropped 0 bases and J dropped 5 bases, with 19 bases sitting between them. The CDR3 DNA is TGCGCCAGCAGCCAAGAAGGGACCAGGGGGGCATACGAGACCCAGTACTTC. Protein product: CASSQEGTRGAYETQYF.

The CDR3 sequence is CASSHLAAQYF. The CDR3 nucleotides are TGTGCCAGCAGCCATCTAGCAGCGCAGTATTTT. J is TRBJ2-3 and V is TRBV14, with D perhaps TRBD2 (5 bases). CDR1 and CDR2 (germline): SGHDN, FVKESK. The V and J ends lost 3 bases and 10 bases respectively, with 8 bases between them. This CDR3 contains 11 residues.

This clonotype occurred many times. The chain has TRBV7-6 and TRBJ1-5; D call uncertain. Trimming left V 3 bases short and J 3 bases short, with 6 bases between. CDR1 is SGHVS, CDR2 FNYEAQ, per germline. This CDR3 has 13 residues. The CDR3 sequence is CASSLWNNQPQHF. The CDR3 DNA follows: TGTGCCAGCAGCTTGTGGAACAATCAGCCCCAGCATTTT.

In its sample, this clonotype was seen many times. This chain joins TRBV7-6 and TRBJ1-5; tentative D call: TRBD1 (6 bases). Trimming shortened V by 4 bases and J by 4 bases, and 8 bases separated the two germline ends. The germline gives CDR1 SGHVS, CDR2 FNYEAQ. There are 13 residues in the CDR3. The CDR3 nucleotides are TGTGCCAGCAGCTGGGGGGCTAATCAGCCCCAGCATTTT. It yields the protein CASSWGANQPQHF.

The chain has TRBV13 and TRBJ1-1; tentatively, D is TRBD1 (6 bases). The CDR3 loop spans 16 amino acids. V was trimmed by 5 bases and J by 0 bases, leaving 16 bases between them. CDR1 PRHDT and CDR2 FYEKMQ come from the germline V gene (reference sequence). The DNA of the CDR3 is TGTGCCAGCAGCAAGGGGGTGCCGACTCTGAACACTGAAGCTTTCTTT. Translated: CASSKGVPTLNTEAFF.

The chain has TRBV7-3 and TRBJ2-2, with a tentative D call TRBD2 (5 bases). There are 16 residues in the CDR3. Germline-derived CDR1 and CDR2 are SGHTA and FQGTGA. Trimming removed 0 bases from V and 3 bases from J, with 11 bases in between. The CDR3 DNA reads TGTGCCAGCAGCTTAACGGGTCAGGACTACACCGGGGAGCTGTTTTTT. It translates to CASSLTGQDYTGELFF.

The J gene is TRBJ2-3, the V gene TRBV7-6, with no clear D. V lost 5 bases and J lost 4, with 13 bases in between. The germline V gene encodes CDR1 SGHVS and CDR2 FNYEAQ. The CDR3 loop spans 14 amino acids. CDR3 sequence reads: CASSPGFGADTQYF. CDR3 coding DNA: TGTGCCAGCAGCCCCGGATTTGGGGCAGATACGCAGTATTTT.

The V call is TRBV6-1, the J call TRBJ1-1, with TRBD1 as a possible D gene (6 bases). The ends were cut back, 6 bases at V and 5 bases at J, with 13 bases in the middle. Germline CDR1 reads MNHNS; CDR2 reads SASEGT. The CDR3 loop spans 13 amino acids. CDR3 in DNA: TGTGCCAGCAGGCTACAGGGAAGGACTGAAGCTTTCTTT. Its translation: CASRLQGRTEAFF.

This clonotype was detected ten times or more. The V gene is TRBV7-9, the J gene TRBJ2-5, with 9 bases fitting TRBD2. In germline, CDR1 is SEHNR, CDR2 FQNEAQ (reference sequence). This CDR3 region has 14 residues. V gave up 4 bases and J gave up 3 bases; unmatched junction bases: 3. CDR3: CASSSASGEETQYF. For the CDR3, the DNA is TGTGCCAGCAGCTCCGCTAGCGGGGAAGAGACCCAGTACTTC. The whole variable domain, filled in from reference TRBV7-9 and TRBJ2-5, reads DTGVSQNPRHKITKRGQNVTFRCDPISEHNRLYWYRQTLGQGPEFLTYFQNEAQLEKSRLLSDRFSAERPKGSFSTLEIQRTEQGDSAMYLCASSSASGEETQYFGPGTRLLVL.

Many counts were recorded for this clonotype. J is TRBJ1-4 and V is TRBV24-1, with D possibly matching TRBD1 (6 bases). Germline assignment: CDR1 KGHDR and CDR2 SFDVKD. With 9 bases removed from V and 3 bases from J, the gap between germline ends came to 16 bases. The CDR3 loop spans 15 amino acids. The CDR3 loop is CATGGLSSPNEKLFF. CDR3 in DNA: TGTGCCACCGGGGGGCTCAGCTCGCCTAATGAAAAACTGTTTTTT.

The chain joins TRBV6-1 to TRBJ2-5; D is uncertain. Deletions cut 5 bases from V and 4 bases from J, with 8 bases between. CDR1 and CDR2 (germline): MNHNS, SASEGT. This CDR3 contains 12 residues. CDR3 protein: CASSYSPETQYF. The CDR3 bases are TGTGCCAGCAGTTACTCTCCAGAGACCCAGTACTTC.

The chain carries TRBV20-1 and TRBJ2-7; D may be TRBD1 or TRBD2 (5 bases each). Germline CDR1 is DFQATT and CDR2 is SNEGSKA (reference sequence). The CDR3 has 13 residues. The V end was cut by 6 bases, the J end by 1 base, with 13 bases between. CDR3 in amino acids: CSAGDVYSYEQYF. The DNA of the CDR3 is TGCAGTGCCGGGGACGTATATTCCTACGAGCAGTACTTC.

This chain uses TRBV16 with TRBJ1-6; D call uncertain. CDR1 is KGHSY, CDR2 FQNENV, per germline. V gave up 2 bases and J gave up 8 bases, with 10 bases separating them. CDR3 length: 14 residues. CDR3 in amino acids: CASSQPPGYSPLHF. CDR3 DNA: TGTGCCAGCAGCCAACCCCCAGGCTATTCACCCCTCCACTTT.

This clonotype was detected a few times. The chain recombines TRBV4-1 with TRBJ2-5; 7 nucleotides agree with TRBD2. The J segment lost 5 bases and the V segment lost 2 bases, leaving 8 bases of the junction unmatched. The CDR3 is 15 amino acids. Germline CDR1 is MGHRA and CDR2 is YSYEKL. The CDR3 nucleotides read TGCGCCAGCAGCCAAACATACGGGGACTACGAGACCCAGTACTTC. It yields the protein CASSQTYGDYETQYF.

In its sample, this clonotype was seen many times. V gene TRBV7-9 combines with J gene TRBJ2-6, with TRBD2 as a possible D gene (5 bases). V shed 3 bases and J shed 2 bases, with 5 bases lying between them. The CDR3 runs to 14 residues. Germline assignment: CDR1 SEHNR and CDR2 FQNEAQ (reference sequence). The CDR3 sequence: CASSLRAGANVLTF. Here the CDR3 DNA reads TGTGCCAGCAGCTTGCGGGCTGGGGCCAACGTCCTGACTTTC.

This clonotype was seen at least ten times. The V gene is TRBV7-6, the J gene TRBJ1-2; D ambiguous. The CDR3 runs 15 residues. The germline CDR1 and CDR2 sequences are SGHVS and FNYEAQ. Trimming removed 6 bases from V and 1 base from J, with 15 bases in between. The DNA for the CDR3 is TGTGCCAGCAGTCCCGACCAGAGTTTTAACTATGGCTACACCTTC. It specifies CASSPDQSFNYGYTF.

The V call is TRBV7-3, the J call TRBJ1-2; 9 bases fit TRBD1. The CDR3 contains 15 residues. Germline-derived CDR1 and CDR2 are SGHTA and FQGTGA. V gave up 6 bases and J gave up 6 bases; unmatched junction bases: 11. CDR3 DNA: TGTGCCAGCAGTACCCCGGGACAGGGAGGCGATGGCTACACCTTC. It yields the protein CASSTPGQGGDGYTF.

The chain links TRBV6-5 to TRBJ1-1; unclear D gene. The CDR3 sequence is 14 residues long. V was clipped by 4 bases and J by 1 base, with 10 bases between them. Germline CDR1 and CDR2: MNHEY and SVGAGI. The CDR3, as DNA: TGTGCCAGCAGTTTCATAGGAGCGAACACTGAAGCTTTCTTT. It translates to CASSFIGANTEAFF.

This rearrangement joins TRBV2 to TRBJ2-2, with TRBD2 identical over 13 bases. The germline V gene encodes CDR1 SNHLY and CDR2 FYNNEI. V lost 8 bases and J lost 1; bases outside the gene matches: 7. This CDR3 region has 17 residues. CDR3 in amino acids: CASGGLAGLMNTGELFF. The DNA of the CDR3 is TGTGCCAGCGGGGGACTAGCGGGGTTGATGAACACCGGGGAGCTGTTTTTT.